The clone carrying this T cell receptor beta chain came up many times. This CDR3 has 14 residues. The germline V gene encodes CDR1 DFQATT and CDR2 SNEGSKA (reference sequence). Trimming took off 0 bases at V and 7 bases at J, with 15 bases between the two ends. This sample was taken from a study of T cells in Graves' hyperthyroidism and ophthalmopathy. Amplification of TCR beta CDR3 regions used RNA as the template. First-round RT-PCR with HTBI primers amplified the TCR CDR3 region. TCRdb analysed the multiplex PCR reads with MiXCR anew, one entry per CDR3 protein. The table has about 640,000 distinct CDR3 sequences, around 20% seen once. A NOSPECS grade of at least 4, a Clinical Activity Score of at least 3 and duration under 3 months were recorded in ophthalmopathy patients. Patients having uncontrolled infection, another autoimmune disease, pregnancy or lactation were not included. Using more than 8 ml of fresh peripheral blood, PBMCs were prepared.

Sequencing was done on a sample of blood. The TCR was taken from a young man with Graves' ophthalmopathy. The chain recombines TRBV20-1 with TRBJ1-2; tentatively, D is TRBD1 (5 bases). The chain's CDR3 is CSARDLRAFGGYTF. The CDR3, as DNA: TGCAGTGCTAGAGATCTCAGGGCCTTCGGTGGCTACACCTTC.